One sample yielded the 27 T cell receptor beta chains listed below, sequenced in a study of radiotherapy plus CTLA-4 blockade in lung cancer. The protocol was immunoSEQ multiplex PCR, while the TCRdb copy is restricted to in-frame clones and leaves out a portion. The profile shows 56,000 or so clones, 70% to 85% of them singletons. The sample here was peripheral blood, taken from a patient treated with radiotherapy plus ipilimumab. The receptors derive from a human donor with non-small cell lung cancer who had a partial response to radiotherapy plus ipilimumab.

This chain's CDR3 is CASSLGGGWTEAFF. The CDR3 DNA reads TGTGCCAGCAGCTTGGGAGGGGGTTGGACTGAAGCTTTCTTT. The rearrangement joins TRBV5-5 to TRBJ1-1; D might be TRBD1 (6 bases). The CDR3 runs to 14 residues. V was shortened by 0 bases and J by 5 bases, with 11 bases between the two germline ends. Looked up from germline, CDR1 is SGHKS and CDR2 is YYEKEE (reference sequence).

The genes are TRBV5-1 and TRBJ2-3; D is unclear. The germline V gene encodes CDR1 SGHRS and CDR2 YFSETQ. The CDR3 runs 13 residues. V lost 3 bases, J lost 0 bases, and 5 bases lay in between. The CDR3: CASSSISTDTQYF. The CDR3 DNA reads TGCGCCAGCAGCTCCATTAGCACAGATACGCAGTATTTT.

The CDR3 sequence: CASSLWTEQNSPLHF. The CDR3 nucleotides are TGTGCCAGCAGTTTATGGACAGAACAAAATTCACCCCTCCACTTT. The chain uses TRBV6-1 and TRBJ1-6; D possibly corresponds to TRBD1 (6 bases). The V gene lost 5 bases and the J gene lost 7 bases, with 15 bases spanning the gap. The CDR3 length is 15 residues. The germline V gene has CDR1 MNHNS and CDR2 SASEGT.

The chain links TRBV27 to TRBJ2-1, with 9 bases aligning to TRBD1. Germline CDR1 is MNHEY and CDR2 is SMNVEV (reference sequence). The V and J ends lost 6 bases and 7 bases, in that order; junction bases with no gene match: 7. This CDR3 is 14 amino acids long. CDR3 in DNA: TGTGCCAGCAGGTCGGACAGGGGCGAAAATGAGCAGTTCTTC. This codes for CASRSDRGENEQFF.

This chain uses TRBV5-4 with TRBJ1-2; 7 nucleotides agree with TRBD1. Germline V gene data show CDR1 as SGHNT and CDR2 as YYREEE (reference sequence). This CDR3 has 14 amino acids. The V segment lost 2 bases and the J segment 3 bases; nucleotides outside the gene matches: 4. CDR3 sequence reads: CASSFDRVDYGYTF. CDR3 DNA: TGTGCCAGCAGCTTTGACAGGGTGGACTATGGCTACACCTTC.

V and J are TRBV19 and TRBJ1-1; 7 bases line up with TRBD1. V shed 3 bases, J shed 5 bases, and the junction held 18 bases outside the gene matches. Germline V lookup: CDR1 LNHDA, CDR2 SQIVND (reference sequence). This CDR3 contains 18 residues. This CDR3 reads CASSILAPSRQGSTEAFF. CDR3 sequence (DNA): TGTGCCAGTAGTATTCTGGCCCCCTCTAGACAGGGTTCGACTGAAGCTTTCTTT.

J is TRBJ2-7 and V is TRBV6-6; 8 bases line up with TRBD1. CDR1 and CDR2 from the germline V gene are MNHNY and SVGAGI (reference sequence). The CDR3 is 14 amino acids. J lost 1 base, V lost 10 bases, and 9 bases had no gene match. In nucleotides, the CDR3 is TGTGCCATCACGGACAGGGTCTGGTCCTACGAGCAGTACTTC. Translation: CAITDRVWSYEQYF.

V gene TRBV2 combines with J gene TRBJ2-7; TRBD1 matches at 10 bases. The CDR3 covers 16 residues. Per germline, CDR1 SNHLY and CDR2 FYNNEI. Trimming at V came to 3 bases and at J to 3 bases, leaving 8 bases not matched to a gene. Written as DNA, the CDR3 is TGTGCCAGCAGTGATATGGCGGGACAGGGGAACTACGAGCAGTACTTC. Amino acids: CASSDMAGQGNYEQYF.

This sequence joins TRBV6-6 and TRBJ1-2; the D gene is possibly TRBD1 (5 bases). V was trimmed by 6 bases and J by 2 bases, leaving 13 bases between them. Germline-derived CDR1 and CDR2 are MNHNY and SVGAGI (reference sequence). CDR3 length equals 14 residues. CDR3 loop: CASSRSGDNYGYTF. The CDR3 DNA reads TGTGCCAGCAGCCGATCGGGGGACAACTATGGCTACACCTTC.

V is TRBV27 and J is TRBJ2-5; TRBD2 matches 11 bases. Trimming took 6 bases from V and 4 from J; bases not matched to a gene: 7. Germline CDR1 and CDR2: MNHEY and SMNVEV (reference sequence). The CDR3 is 15 amino acids. CDR3 DNA: TGTGCCAGCAGGGATAGCGGGGGGGCCGGAGAGACCCAGTACTTC. Protein product: CASRDSGGAGETQYF.

A few counts support this clone. The CDR3, as DNA: TGTGCCAGCAGCTTAAACGGGGGAGAGGCAGATACGCAGTATTTT. This encodes CASSLNGGEADTQYF. This rearrangement joins TRBV7-3 to TRBJ2-3; D possibly corresponds to TRBD2 (6 bases). The V and J ends lost 1 base and 4 bases respectively, with 12 bases between them. CDR1 SGHTA and CDR2 FQGTGA come from the germline V gene. The CDR3 runs to 15 residues.

The CDR3 DNA reads TGTGCCAGCAGCCAAGGGGACAGGATCGGGGGCTACACCTTC. This translates into CASSQGDRIGGYTF. The genes are TRBV14 and TRBJ1-2; the match to TRBD1 covers 8 bases. Unmatched junction bases numbered 6, after V lost 1 base and J lost 8 bases. Germline-derived CDR1 and CDR2 are SGHDN and FVKESK. There are 14 residues in the CDR3.

The chain recombines TRBV7-7 with TRBJ2-3; 7 bases match TRBD1. The ends lost 5 bases at V and 5 bases at J; junction bases unmatched: 7. The CDR3 is made up of 14 amino acids. Germline lookup yields CDR1 SSHAT and CDR2 FNYEAQ (reference sequence). CDR3 coding DNA: TGTGCCAGCAGCCTCTCAGGGGGTCAAGATACGCAGTATTTT. It specifies CASSLSGGQDTQYF.

This clone was seen a few times. V and J are TRBV7-8 and TRBJ2-5; D perhaps matches TRBD2 (6 bases). CDR3 size: 13 residues. Trimming left V 5 bases short and J 3 bases short, with 10 bases between. The germline CDR1 and CDR2 sequences are SGHVS and FQNEAQ. CDR3 nucleotides: TGTGCCAGCAGCCCTGGCGGGGAAGAGACCCAGTACTTC. Its translation is CASSPGGEETQYF. The full variable domain, rest sourced from reference TRBV7-8 and TRBJ2-5, is GAGVSQSPRYKVAKRGQDVALRCDPISGHVSLFWYQQALGQGPEFLTYFQNEAQLDKSGLPSDRFFAERPEGSVSTLKIQRTQQEDSAVYLCASSPGGEETQYFGPGTRLLVL.

The CDR3 loop is CASSMKLAGGKSISKNIQYF. Here the CDR3 DNA reads TGTGCCAGTAGTATGAAACTAGCGGGGGGCAAAAGTATCAGCAAAAACATTCAGTACTTC. The V gene is TRBV19, the J gene TRBJ2-4; 12 nucleotides match TRBD2. The length of the CDR3 is 20 residues. Trimming removed 3 bases from V and 3 bases from J; junction bases left unmatched: 15. The germline V gene encodes CDR1 LNHDA and CDR2 SQIVND (reference sequence).

This clone was seen a handful of times. The V call is TRBV19, the J call TRBJ1-5, with 9 bases identical to TRBD1. The CDR3 consists of 14 residues. Germline V gives CDR1 LNHDA, CDR2 SQIVND (reference sequence). V was pared by 6 bases and J by 0 bases, with 0 bases of the junction left unmatched. CDR3 DNA: TGTGCCAGTAGGACAGGGGGTAGCAATCAGCCCCAGCATTTT. Its protein product is CASRTGGSNQPQHF.

The sample holds a few counts of this clone. This rearrangement joins TRBV28 to TRBJ2-1; TRBD2 matches at 8 bases. V shed 6 bases and J 9 bases; nucleotides not matched to a gene: 16. Germline loops: CDR1 MDHEN, CDR2 SYDVKM. This CDR3 is built from 16 residues. The CDR3 protein is CASSHTISGGASEQFF. The DNA for the CDR3 is TGTGCCAGCAGCCACACTATCTCCGGGGGGGCGAGTGAGCAGTTCTTC.

This clone was counted once. The chain uses TRBV5-4 and TRBJ1-2, with TRBD1 identical over 7 bases. The CDR3 runs to 16 residues. Looked up from germline, CDR1 is SGHNT and CDR2 is YYREEE (reference sequence). The junction had 15 bases not matched to a gene; V was cut back by 3 bases and J by 7 bases. The CDR3 nucleotides read TGTGCCAGCAGCTCCTTCCGGGACAGCCTTTTTCGTGGCTACACCTTC. This codes for CASSSFRDSLFRGYTF.

A few counts support this clone. The chain combines TRBV5-5 with TRBJ2-2; D may be TRBD2 (5 bases). The CDR3 covers 17 residues. V dropped 4 bases and J dropped 1 base, with 17 bases sitting between them. The germline V gene has CDR1 SGHKS and CDR2 YYEKEE (reference sequence). The CDR3 DNA reads TGTGCCAGCAGCAACGACCCAACGGGATTGAACACCGGGGAGCTGTTTTTT. Protein product: CASSNDPTGLNTGELFF.

The chain is built from TRBV6-1 and TRBJ2-5; perhaps TRBD1 as D (6 bases). Between the trimmed V and J ends, which lost 5 bases and 6 bases, there was a span of 13 bases. This CDR3 has 13 residues. Germline CDR1 is MNHNS and CDR2 is SASEGT. The CDR3 DNA reads TGTGCCAGCAGTCCAACAGGGATACAGACCCAGTACTTC. Its translation is CASSPTGIQTQYF.

The chain is built from TRBV27 and TRBJ1-2, with TRBD1 matching 10 bases. The CDR3 runs 14 residues. V trimming: 3 bases; J trimming: 7 bases; junction bases outside the gene matches: 5. In germline, CDR1 is MNHEY, CDR2 SMNVEV (reference sequence). The CDR3 coding sequence is TGTGCCAGCAGTTTCCGACAGGGGGCGGGTGGCTACACCTTC. Translation: CASSFRQGAGGYTF.

This chain uses TRBV6-1 with TRBJ1-1; 7 bases match TRBD1. This CDR3 is built from 12 residues. The trim removed 3 bases at V and 11 bases at J, leaving 6 bases unmatched. Germline V gives CDR1 MNHNS, CDR2 SASEGT. The CDR3 DNA follows: TGTGCCAGCAGTGACTTACAGGGGATGGCTTTCTTT. It yields the protein CASSDLQGMAFF.

The count of this clone is one. This chain joins TRBV29-1 and TRBJ2-5; 10 positions agree with TRBD2. Unmatched junction bases numbered 6, after V lost 4 bases and J lost 1 base. CDR3 length equals 15 residues. Germline CDR1 SQVTM, CDR2 ANQGSEA. CDR3 DNA sequence: TGCAGCGTTGTTCCAGCGGGGGGGATCCAAGAGACCCAGTACTTC. Residues: CSVVPAGGIQETQYF.

This clone was recorded a few times. This chain connects TRBV9 to TRBJ2-3; 11 positions agree with TRBD2. CDR1 is SGDLS and CDR2 is YYNGEE in the germline V gene. The CDR3 length is 17 residues. The V segment lost 0 bases and the J segment 5 bases; nucleotides outside the gene matches: 8. CDR3 nucleotide sequence: TGTGCCAGCAGCGTAGTGGCTAGCGGGGGGCCCATAGATACGCAGTATTTT. This gives the protein CASSVVASGGPIDTQYF.

V is TRBV4-1 and J is TRBJ2-7, with TRBD2 identical over 8 bases. J gave up 3 bases and V 3 bases, and 4 bases lay outside the gene matches. Germline V gene sequence: CDR1 MGHRA, CDR2 YSYEKL. This CDR3 region has 14 residues. CDR3 DNA sequence: TGCGCCAGCAGCCAGAGCGGGGGCAGCTACGAGCAGTACTTC. It yields the protein CASSQSGGSYEQYF.

This chain joins TRBV29-1 and TRBJ1-5; 8 bases are shared with TRBD1. CDR1 and CDR2 (germline): SQVTM, ANQGSEA. The CDR3 has 14 amino acids. The trim removed 4 bases at V and 2 bases at J, leaving 4 bases unmatched. The CDR3 sequence: CSVGTGIGNQPQHF. For the CDR3, the DNA is TGCAGCGTTGGGACAGGGATCGGCAATCAGCCCCAGCATTTT.

J is TRBJ2-7 and V is TRBV5-1; 9 bases map to TRBD1. Germline CDR1 reads SGHRS; CDR2 reads YFSETQ. This CDR3 is built from 15 residues. Unmatched junction bases numbered 5, after V lost 4 bases and J lost 0 bases. The CDR3: CASSAGTGSSYEQYF. The CDR3, as DNA: TGCGCCAGCAGCGCCGGGACAGGGAGCTCCTACGAGCAGTACTTC.